This TCR beta chain was captured by sequencing in a study of Graves' ophthalmopathy and Graves' hyperthyroidism. Study information: There was a collection of peripheral blood at initial diagnosis, before any treatment.

Amplification from RNA transcripts yielded the TCR beta CDR3 regions. The first round was an RT-PCR with HTBI primers, and the second round was a multiplex PCR. TCRdb re-derived calls from the multiplex PCR reads in MiXCR, one entry per CDR3 protein. The sample carries roughly 300,000 distinct CDR3 sequences, 15% to 20% recorded once. This clonotype was picked up many times. Antigen specificity is unknown. Looked up from germline, CDR1 is DFQATT and CDR2 is SNEGSKA (reference sequence). CDR3 size: 14 residues. The V end was cut by 6 bases, the J end by 2 bases, with 15 bases between. If patients had other autoimmune diseases, uncontrolled infections, pregnancy or lactation, they were excluded. Study-level points and caveats: Between ophthalmopathy and stable hyperthyroidism, a 13-signature model drew a separation with roughly 85% sensitivity and approximately 79% specificity.

The chain employs TRBV20-1 and TRBJ2-3; D is perhaps TRBD1 or TRBD2 (5 bases each). What was sequenced was peripheral blood. This clonotype was obtained from an adult man with Graves' ophthalmopathy. The CDR3 region is CSALRWGTTDTQYF. For the CDR3, the DNA is TGCAGTGCGCTGCGGTGGGGGACCACAGATACGCAGTATTTT.